This TCR beta chain was sequenced in a study of blood T cell repertoires in COVID-19 (TCRdb year 2020). Study-level background: Samples covering the acute and convalescent phases of COVID-19 were provided by collaborators in the United States, Italy and Spain. The prospective study material was composed of cDNA or gDNA derived from T cells, B-cell-depleted T cells, or PBMCs. Subjects who had been exposed to COVID-19, were actively infected with it, or had recovered from it provided the deeply sampled blood TCRbeta repertoires that made up the dataset. The repertoires were made available in a free public database intended to serve as a resource for research on the immune response to SARS-CoV-2. The samples were drawn from the first 160 participants of the ongoing ImmuneRACE study and from some 1,300 subjects provided by 6 global collaborators. Nearly every sample came with metadata listing a de-identified subject ID, COVID-19 status, age in years and sex. HLA class I and class II types, where available, came from metadata supplied by the sample provider rather than from assay-based typing.

What the work shows at the level of the full study, not this receptor alone: The quantity of clinical and demographic metadata differed by source and by participant and was supplied without curation.

The immunoSEQ Assay, a bias-controlled multiplex PCR, was used to amplify TCRbeta CDR3 regions from genomic DNA. From the authors' description of their analysis: Nucleated cell counts per sample were estimated from amplification of reference gene primers within the assay. To quantify the absolute abundance of each unique TCRbeta CDR3 rearrangement, sequence reads were collapsed and filtered. Productive Simpson clonality was computed per sample as the square root of Simpson's diversity index over productive rearrangements. Imported from immuneACCESS, the table was reduced by TCRdb to in-frame sequences with V and J called. These copies leave out some clones; in studies compared against another copy, an unresolved V gene accounts for under half, and the cause of the remainder is not known. That table gives V, J and clone size, and the DNA gave D and trimming. The sample includes 87,000 or so clones, with about 92% observed a single time. Jointly, the top ten make up under 8.5% of the sample.

One collaborating source in Seattle enrolled patients while the patients were actively infected and followed the patients over time throughout the course of disease. Whole blood was collected in K2EDTA tubes by collaborating institutions according to the institutions' own protocols. For TCRbeta analysis, collaborators shipped samples as frozen whole blood, isolated PBMCs, or DNA extracted from either of those sample types. About this clone itself: What this receptor recognizes is not known. Per-nucleotide qualities are absent, and no much larger clonotype sits a single base away.

CDR1 LGHNA and CDR2 YSLEER are derived from the germline V gene. From the cysteine through the phenylalanine, the CDR3 covers 15 amino acids. Only CDR3 DNA is held: 45 bases, read in frame from base 1. For this chain, trimming is 0 bases at the V end and 6 bases at the J end, and the number of junction bases without a gene match is 5. This TCR was recovered from a man between 18 and 29 years old with COVID-19, enrolled during active disease. The rearranged segments are TRBV4-3 and TRBJ2-7, with 10 bases aligning to TRBD1. Source material: peripheral blood. The nucleotide sequence is given as TGCGCCAGCAGCCAAGATCCCGGGACAGGGGTCGAGCAGTACTTC. Its translation reads: CASSQDPGTGVEQYF.